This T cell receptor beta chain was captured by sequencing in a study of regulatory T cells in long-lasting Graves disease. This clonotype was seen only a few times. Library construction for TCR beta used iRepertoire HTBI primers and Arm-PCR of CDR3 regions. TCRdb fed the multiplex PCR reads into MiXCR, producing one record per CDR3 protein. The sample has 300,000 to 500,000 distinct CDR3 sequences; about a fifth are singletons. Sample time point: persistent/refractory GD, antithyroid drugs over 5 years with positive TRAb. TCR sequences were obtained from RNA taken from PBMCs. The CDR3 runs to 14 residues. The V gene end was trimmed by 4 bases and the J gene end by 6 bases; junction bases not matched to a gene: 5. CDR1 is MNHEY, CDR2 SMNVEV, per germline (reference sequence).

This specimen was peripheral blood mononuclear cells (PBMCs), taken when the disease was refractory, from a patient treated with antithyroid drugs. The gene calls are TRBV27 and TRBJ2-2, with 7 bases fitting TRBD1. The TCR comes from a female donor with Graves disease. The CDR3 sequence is CASSSGTGAGELFF. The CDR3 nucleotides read TGTGCCAGCAGTTCCGGCACAGGGGCCGGGGAGCTGTTTTTT.